This T cell receptor (beta chain) was captured in a study of spatial heterogeneity in lung cancer. Study as a whole: The study consistently detected more beta-chain than alpha-chain sequences.

Germline CDR1 reads SNHLY; CDR2 reads FYNNEI. The CDR3 is 16 amino acids. V was cut by 2 bases and J by 0 bases, with 13 bases left in between. Time point: sample taken at primary tumor resection. Notes on the study in general: Counts of expanded intratumoral alpha and beta TCRs tracked tumor mutation counts.

Every TCR cDNA molecule bore a unique molecular identifier. Each CDR3 protein is one row after TCRdb ran MiXCR on the 5' RACE reads. The sample has about 7,900 distinct CDR3 sequences, about 7% seen once. This clonotype is categorized as medium-sized (0.01 to 0.1%). The antigen is not known. The rearrangement links TRBV2 to TRBJ1-1; perhaps TRBD1 as D (6 bases). The sequences come from lung tumor tissue, collected at surgery. This sequence was found in a female donor with early-stage non-small cell lung cancer. CDR3 loop: CASSERGAGVNTEAFF. For the CDR3, the DNA is TGTGCCAGCAGTGAAAGGGGAGCAGGGGTGAACACTGAAGCTTTCTTT.